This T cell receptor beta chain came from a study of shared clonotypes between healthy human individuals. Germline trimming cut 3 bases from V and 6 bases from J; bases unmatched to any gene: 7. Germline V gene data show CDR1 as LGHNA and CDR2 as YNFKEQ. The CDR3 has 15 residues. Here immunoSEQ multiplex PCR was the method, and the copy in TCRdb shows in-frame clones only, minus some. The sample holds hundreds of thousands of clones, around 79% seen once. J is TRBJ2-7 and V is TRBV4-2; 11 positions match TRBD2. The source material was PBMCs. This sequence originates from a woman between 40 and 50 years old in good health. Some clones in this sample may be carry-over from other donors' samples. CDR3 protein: CASSHLLAGEREQYF. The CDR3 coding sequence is TGTGCCAGCAGCCATTTACTAGCGGGAGAGCGCGAGCAGTACTTC.